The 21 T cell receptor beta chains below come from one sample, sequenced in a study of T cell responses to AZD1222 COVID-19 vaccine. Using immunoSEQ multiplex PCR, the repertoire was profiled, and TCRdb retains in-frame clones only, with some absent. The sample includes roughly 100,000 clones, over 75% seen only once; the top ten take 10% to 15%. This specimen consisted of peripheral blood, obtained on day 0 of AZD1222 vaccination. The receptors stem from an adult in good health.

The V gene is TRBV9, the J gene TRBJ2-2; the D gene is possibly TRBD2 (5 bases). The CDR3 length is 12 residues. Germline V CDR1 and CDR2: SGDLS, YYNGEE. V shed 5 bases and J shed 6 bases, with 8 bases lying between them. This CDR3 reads CASRRVAGELFF. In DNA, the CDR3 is TGTGCCAGCAGGCGGGTGGCCGGGGAGCTGTTTTTT.

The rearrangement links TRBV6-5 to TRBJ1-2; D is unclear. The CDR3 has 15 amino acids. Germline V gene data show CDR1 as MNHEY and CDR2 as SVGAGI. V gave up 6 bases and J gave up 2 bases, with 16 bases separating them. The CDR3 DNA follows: TGTGCCAGCAGAGTTAGGCCGACGACCAACTATGGCTACACCTTC. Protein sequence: CASRVRPTTNYGYTF.

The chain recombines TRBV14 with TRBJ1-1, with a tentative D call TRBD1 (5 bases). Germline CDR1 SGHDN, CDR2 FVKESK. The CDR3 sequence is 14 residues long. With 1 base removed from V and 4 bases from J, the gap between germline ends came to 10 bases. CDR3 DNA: TGTGCCAGCAGCCAAGTATACGGGGGCACTGAAGCTTTCTTT. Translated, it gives CASSQVYGGTEAFF. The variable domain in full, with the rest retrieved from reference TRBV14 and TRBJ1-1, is EAGVTQFPSHSVIEKGQTVTLRCDPISGHDNLYWYRRVMGKEIKFLLHFVKESKQDESGMPNNRFLAERTGGTYSTLKVQPAELEDSGVYFCASSQVYGGTEAFFGQGTRLTVV.

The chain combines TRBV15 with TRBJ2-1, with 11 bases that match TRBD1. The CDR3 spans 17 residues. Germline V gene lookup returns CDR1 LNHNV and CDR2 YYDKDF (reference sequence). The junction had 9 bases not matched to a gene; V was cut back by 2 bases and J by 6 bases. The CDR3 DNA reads TGTGCCACCAGCAGAAACCTGCCGGGACAGGGGGTCAATGAGCAGTTCTTC. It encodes CATSRNLPGQGVNEQFF.

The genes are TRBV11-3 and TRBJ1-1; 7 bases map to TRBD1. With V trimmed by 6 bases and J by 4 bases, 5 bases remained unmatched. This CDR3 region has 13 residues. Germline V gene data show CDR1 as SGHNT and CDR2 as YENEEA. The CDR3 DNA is TGTGCCAGCAGTTTCAGGACAGGCACTGAAGCTTTCTTT. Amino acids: CASSFRTGTEAFF.

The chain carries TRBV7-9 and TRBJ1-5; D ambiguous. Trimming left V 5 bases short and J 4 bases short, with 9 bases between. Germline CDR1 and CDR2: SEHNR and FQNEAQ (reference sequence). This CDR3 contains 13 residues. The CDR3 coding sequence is TGTGCCAGCAGCACAACCGAGAATCAGCCCCAGCATTTT. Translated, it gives CASSTTENQPQHF.

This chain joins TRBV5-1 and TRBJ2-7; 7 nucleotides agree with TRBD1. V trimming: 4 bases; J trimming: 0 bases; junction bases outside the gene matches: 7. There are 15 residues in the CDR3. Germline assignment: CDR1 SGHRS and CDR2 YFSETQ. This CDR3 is CASSDLRDSSYEQYF. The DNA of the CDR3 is TGCGCCAGCAGCGACCTACGGGACAGCTCCTACGAGCAGTACTTC.

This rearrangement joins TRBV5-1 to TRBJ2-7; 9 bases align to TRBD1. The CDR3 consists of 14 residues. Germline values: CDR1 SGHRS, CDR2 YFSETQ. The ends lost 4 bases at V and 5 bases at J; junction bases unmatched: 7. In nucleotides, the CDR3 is TGCGCCAGCAGCATAAGGGGACAGGGTGACGAGCAGTACTTC. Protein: CASSIRGQGDEQYF. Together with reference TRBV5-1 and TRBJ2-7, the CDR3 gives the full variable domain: KAGVTQTPRYLIKTRGQQVTLSCSPISGHRSVSWYQQTPGQGLQFLFEYFSETQRNKGNFPGRFSGRQFSNSRSEMNVSTLELGDSALYLCASSIRGQGDEQYFGPGTRLTVT.

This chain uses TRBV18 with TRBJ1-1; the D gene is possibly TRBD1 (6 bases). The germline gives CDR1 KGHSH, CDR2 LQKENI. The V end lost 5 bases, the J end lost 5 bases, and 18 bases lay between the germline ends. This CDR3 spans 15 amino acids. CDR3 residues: CASSAGTTLRTEAFF. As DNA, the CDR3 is TGTGCCAGCTCAGCCGGGACAACCCTGAGGACTGAAGCTTTCTTT.

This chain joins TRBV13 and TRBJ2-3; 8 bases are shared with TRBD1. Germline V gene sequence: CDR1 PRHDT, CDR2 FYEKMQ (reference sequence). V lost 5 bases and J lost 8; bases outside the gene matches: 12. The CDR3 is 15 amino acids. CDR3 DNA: TGTGCCAGCAGCCGCAAACAGGGGGAGGTTGGTACGCAGTATTTT. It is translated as CASSRKQGEVGTQYF.

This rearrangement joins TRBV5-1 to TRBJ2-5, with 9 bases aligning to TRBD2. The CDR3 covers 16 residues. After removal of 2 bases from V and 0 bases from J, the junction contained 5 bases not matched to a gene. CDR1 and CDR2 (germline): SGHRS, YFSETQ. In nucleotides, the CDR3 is TGCGCCAGCAGCTTAGTCGGCGGGGGGGACCAAGAGACCCAGTACTTC. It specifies CASSLVGGGDQETQYF.

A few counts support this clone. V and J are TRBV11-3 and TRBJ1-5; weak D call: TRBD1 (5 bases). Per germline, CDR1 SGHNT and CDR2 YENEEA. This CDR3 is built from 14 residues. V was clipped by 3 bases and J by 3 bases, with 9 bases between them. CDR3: CASSFDSDNQPQHF. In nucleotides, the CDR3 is TGTGCCAGCAGCTTCGACAGCGACAATCAGCCCCAGCATTTT.

The CDR3 spells CASSSRLPPDTQYF. The DNA of the CDR3 is TGTGCCAGCAGCTCCCGACTTCCCCCAGATACGCAGTATTTT. The gene calls are TRBV7-9 and TRBJ2-3; D is ambiguous. The CDR3 runs 14 residues. Deletions cut 4 bases from V and 4 bases from J, with 12 bases between. The V gene's germline CDR1 is SEHNR and CDR2 FQNEAQ (reference sequence).

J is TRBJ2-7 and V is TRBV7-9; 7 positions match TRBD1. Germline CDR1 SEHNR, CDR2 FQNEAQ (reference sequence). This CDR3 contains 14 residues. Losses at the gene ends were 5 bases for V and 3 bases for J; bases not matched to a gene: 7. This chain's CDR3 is CASSPRQGGYEQYF. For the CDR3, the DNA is TGTGCCAGCAGCCCAAGACAGGGCGGCTACGAGCAGTACTTC.

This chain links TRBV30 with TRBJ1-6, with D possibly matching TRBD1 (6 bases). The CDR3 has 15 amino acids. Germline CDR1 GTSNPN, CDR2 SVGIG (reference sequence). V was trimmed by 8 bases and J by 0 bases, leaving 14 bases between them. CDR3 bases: TGTGCCCTAACGACAGGAAGCTCCTATAATTCACCCCTCCACTTT. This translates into CALTTGSSYNSPLHF.

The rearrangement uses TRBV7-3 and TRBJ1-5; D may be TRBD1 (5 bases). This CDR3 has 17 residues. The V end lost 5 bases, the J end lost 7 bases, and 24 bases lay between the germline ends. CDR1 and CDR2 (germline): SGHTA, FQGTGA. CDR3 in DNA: TGTGCCAGCAGCCCCCAACCCGGCCAGGGACGGGGACAGCCCCAGCATTTT. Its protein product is CASSPQPGQGRGQPQHF.

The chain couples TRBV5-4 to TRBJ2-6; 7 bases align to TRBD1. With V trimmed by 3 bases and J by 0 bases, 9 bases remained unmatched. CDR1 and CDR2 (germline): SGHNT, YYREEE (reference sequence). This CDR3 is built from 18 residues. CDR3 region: CASSSGTARISGANVLTF. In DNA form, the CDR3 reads TGTGCCAGCAGCTCTGGGACAGCGAGGATCTCTGGGGCCAACGTCCTGACTTTC.

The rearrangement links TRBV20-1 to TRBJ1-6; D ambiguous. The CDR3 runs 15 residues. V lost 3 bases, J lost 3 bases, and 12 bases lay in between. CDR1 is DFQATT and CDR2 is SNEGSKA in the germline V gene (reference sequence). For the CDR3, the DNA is TGCAGTGCTAGTACCGGGGTGGTCTATAATTCACCCCTCCACTTT. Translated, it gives CSASTGVVYNSPLHF.

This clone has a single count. CDR3 in DNA: TGTGCCGTGGGACAGGGGGTGGAACAGCCCCAGCATTTT. Its protein is CAVGQGVEQPQHF. This sequence joins TRBV10-3 and TRBJ1-5; 11 bases map to TRBD1. The CDR3 sequence is 13 residues long. CDR1 is ENHRY and CDR2 is SYGVKD in the germline V gene. J gave up 7 bases and V 11 bases, and 7 bases lay outside the gene matches.

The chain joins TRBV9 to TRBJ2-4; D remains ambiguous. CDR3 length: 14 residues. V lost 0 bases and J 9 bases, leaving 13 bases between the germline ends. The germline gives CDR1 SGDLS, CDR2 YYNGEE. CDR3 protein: CASSVGLQWGIQYF. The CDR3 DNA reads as TGTGCCAGCAGCGTAGGCCTACAGTGGGGCATTCAGTACTTC.

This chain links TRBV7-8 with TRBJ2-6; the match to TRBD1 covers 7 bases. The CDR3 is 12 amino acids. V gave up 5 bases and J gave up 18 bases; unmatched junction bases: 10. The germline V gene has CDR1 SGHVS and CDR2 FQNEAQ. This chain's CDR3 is CASSRPGQLTTF. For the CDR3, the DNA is TGTGCCAGCAGCCGGCCGGGACAGCTTACGACTTTC.